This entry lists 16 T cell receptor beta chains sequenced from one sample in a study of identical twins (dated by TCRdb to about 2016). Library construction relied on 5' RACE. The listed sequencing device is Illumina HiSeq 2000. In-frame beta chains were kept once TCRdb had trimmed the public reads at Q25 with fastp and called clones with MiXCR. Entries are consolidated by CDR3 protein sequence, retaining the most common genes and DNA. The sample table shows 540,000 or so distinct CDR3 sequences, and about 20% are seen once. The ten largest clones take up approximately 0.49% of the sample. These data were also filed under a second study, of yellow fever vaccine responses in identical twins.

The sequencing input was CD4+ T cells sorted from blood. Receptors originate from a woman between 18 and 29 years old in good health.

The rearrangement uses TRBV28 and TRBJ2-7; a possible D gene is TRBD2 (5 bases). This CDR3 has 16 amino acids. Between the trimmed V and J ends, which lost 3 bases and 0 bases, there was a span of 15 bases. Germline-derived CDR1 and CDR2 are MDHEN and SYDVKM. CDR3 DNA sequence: TGTGCCAGCAGTTTCACAGCGGCCCGGAGCTCCTACGAGCAGTACTTC. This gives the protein CASSFTAARSSYEQYF.

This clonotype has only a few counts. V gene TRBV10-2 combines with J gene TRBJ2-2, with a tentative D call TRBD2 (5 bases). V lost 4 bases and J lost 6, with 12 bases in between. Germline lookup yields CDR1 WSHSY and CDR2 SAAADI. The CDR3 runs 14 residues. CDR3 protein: CASSGVGAAGELFF. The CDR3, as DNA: TGCGCCAGCAGTGGAGTGGGAGCAGCCGGGGAGCTGTTTTTT.

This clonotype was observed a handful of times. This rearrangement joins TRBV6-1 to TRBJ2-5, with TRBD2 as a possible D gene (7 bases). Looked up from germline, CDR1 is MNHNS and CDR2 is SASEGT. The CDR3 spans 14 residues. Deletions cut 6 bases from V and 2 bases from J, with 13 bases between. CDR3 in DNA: TGTGCCAGCAGAGGGGGGGCGGAACAAGAGACCCAGTACTTC. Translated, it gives CASRGGAEQETQYF.

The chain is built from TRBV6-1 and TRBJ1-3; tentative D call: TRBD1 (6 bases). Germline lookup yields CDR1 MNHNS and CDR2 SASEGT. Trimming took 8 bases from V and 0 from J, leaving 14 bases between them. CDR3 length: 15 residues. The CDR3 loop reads CASRTTGSSGNTIYF. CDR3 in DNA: TGTGCCAGCCGAACCACAGGGAGCTCTGGAAACACCATATATTTT.

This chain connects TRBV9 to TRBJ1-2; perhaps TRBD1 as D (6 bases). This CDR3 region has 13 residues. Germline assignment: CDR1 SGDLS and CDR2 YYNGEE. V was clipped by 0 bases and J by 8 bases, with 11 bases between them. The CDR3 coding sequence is TGTGCCAGCAGCGTAGGAGGGGGGAAGGGCTACACCTTC. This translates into CASSVGGGKGYTF.

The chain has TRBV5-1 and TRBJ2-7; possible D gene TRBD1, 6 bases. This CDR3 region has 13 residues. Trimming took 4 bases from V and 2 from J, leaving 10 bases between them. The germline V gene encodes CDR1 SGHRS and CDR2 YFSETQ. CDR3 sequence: CASSQGITYEQYV. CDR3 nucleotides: TGCGCCAGCAGCCAGGGGATCACCTACGAGCAGTACGTC.

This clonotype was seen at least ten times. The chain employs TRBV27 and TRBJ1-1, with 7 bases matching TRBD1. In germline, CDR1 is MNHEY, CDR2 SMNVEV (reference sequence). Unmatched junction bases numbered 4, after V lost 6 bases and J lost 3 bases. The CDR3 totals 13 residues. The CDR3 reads CASSLTGDTEAFF. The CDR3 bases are TGTGCCAGCAGCTTAACAGGGGACACTGAAGCTTTCTTT.

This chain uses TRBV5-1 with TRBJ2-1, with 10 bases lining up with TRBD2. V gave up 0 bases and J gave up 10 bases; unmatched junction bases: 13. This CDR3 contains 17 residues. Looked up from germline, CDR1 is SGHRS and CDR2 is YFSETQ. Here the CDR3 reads CASSLGGTSAKLGEQFF. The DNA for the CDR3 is TGCGCCAGCAGCTTGGGCGGGACTAGCGCGAAGTTGGGCGAGCAGTTCTTC.

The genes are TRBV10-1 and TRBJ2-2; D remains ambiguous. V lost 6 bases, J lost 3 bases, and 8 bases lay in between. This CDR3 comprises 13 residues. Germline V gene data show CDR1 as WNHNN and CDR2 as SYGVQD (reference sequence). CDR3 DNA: TGCGCCAGCAGGGCCAGTTACACCGGGGAGCTGTTTTTT. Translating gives CASRASYTGELFF.

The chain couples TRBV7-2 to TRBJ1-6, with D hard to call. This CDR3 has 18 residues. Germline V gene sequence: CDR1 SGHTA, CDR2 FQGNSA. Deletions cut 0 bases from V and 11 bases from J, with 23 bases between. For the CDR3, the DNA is TGTGCCAGCAGCTTAGCCCCAACGCGCGGAATGGCAACCGCACCCCTCCACTTT. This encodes CASSLAPTRGMATAPLHF.

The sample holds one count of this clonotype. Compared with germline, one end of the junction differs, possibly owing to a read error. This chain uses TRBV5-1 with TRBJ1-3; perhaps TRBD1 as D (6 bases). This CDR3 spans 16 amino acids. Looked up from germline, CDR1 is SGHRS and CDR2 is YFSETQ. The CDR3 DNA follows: TGCGCCAGCAGCCTTCCGACAGGATCCACTGGAGACACCATATATTTT. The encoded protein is CASSLPTGSTGDTIYF. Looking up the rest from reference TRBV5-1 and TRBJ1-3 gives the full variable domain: KAGVTQTPRYLIKTRGQQVTLSCSPISGHRSVSWYQQTPGQGLQFLFEYFSETQRNKGNFPGRFSGRQFSNSRSEMNVSTLELGDSALYLCASSLPTGSTGDTIYFGEGSWLTVV.

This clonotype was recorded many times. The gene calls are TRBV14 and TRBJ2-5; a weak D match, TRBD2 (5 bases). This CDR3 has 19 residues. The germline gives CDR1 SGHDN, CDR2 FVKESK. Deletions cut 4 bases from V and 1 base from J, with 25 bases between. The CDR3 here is CASSLNPWMVREPQETQYF. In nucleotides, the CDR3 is TGTGCCAGCAGCCTCAACCCGTGGATGGTTCGGGAACCCCAAGAGACCCAGTACTTC.

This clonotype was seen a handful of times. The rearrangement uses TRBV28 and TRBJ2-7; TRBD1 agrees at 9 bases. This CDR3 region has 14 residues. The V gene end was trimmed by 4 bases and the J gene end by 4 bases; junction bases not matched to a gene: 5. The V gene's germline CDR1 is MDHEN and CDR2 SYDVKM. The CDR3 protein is CASSSQQGAYEQYV. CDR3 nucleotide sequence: TGTGCCAGCAGTTCCCAACAGGGGGCTTACGAGCAGTACGTC.

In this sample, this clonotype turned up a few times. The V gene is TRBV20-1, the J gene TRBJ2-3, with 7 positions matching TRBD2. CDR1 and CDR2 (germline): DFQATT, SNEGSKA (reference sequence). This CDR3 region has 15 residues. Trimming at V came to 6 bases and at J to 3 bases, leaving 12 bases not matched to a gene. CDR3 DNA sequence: TGCAGTGCCGAGGTCGGGCGGGAGTCGACAGATACGCAGTATTTT. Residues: CSAEVGRESTDTQYF.

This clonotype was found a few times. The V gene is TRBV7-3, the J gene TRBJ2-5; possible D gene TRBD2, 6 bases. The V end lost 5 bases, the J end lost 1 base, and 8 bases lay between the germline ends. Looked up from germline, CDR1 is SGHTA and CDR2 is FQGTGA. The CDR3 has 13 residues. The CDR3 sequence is CASSASVQETQYF. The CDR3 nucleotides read TGTGCCAGCAGCGCTAGCGTCCAAGAGACCCAGTACTTC.

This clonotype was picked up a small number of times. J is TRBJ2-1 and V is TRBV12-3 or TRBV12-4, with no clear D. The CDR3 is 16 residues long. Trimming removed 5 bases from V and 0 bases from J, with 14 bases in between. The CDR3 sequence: CASSPTPTSSYNEQFF. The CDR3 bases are TGTGCCAGCAGTCCCACCCCCACGAGCTCCTACAATGAGCAGTTCTTC.